The clone carrying this TCR beta chain was seen only a few times. Its target is not known. The sample is drawn from a study of a mutant IDH1 vaccine in newly diagnosed glioma. Study-level information: Prior therapy was radiotherapy, temozolomide, or both; most received both. Findings and caveats of the study: A vaccine-induced immune response developed in about 93% of the patients.

Germline V gene lookup returns CDR1 SQVTM and CDR2 ANQGSEA. The V gene lost 5 bases and the J gene lost 1 base, with 18 bases spanning the gap. This CDR3 region has 15 residues. Clones were sequenced by immunoSEQ multiplex PCR, and TCRdb holds only the in-frame ones, with some missing. The sample shows roughly 120,000 clones, around four fifths of them seen only once. Indicated time point: week 11, during vaccination. Doses comprised 300 ug of mutant IDH1 20-mer peptide each, plus topical imiquimod. Each donor presented with a new WHO grade 3 or 4 astrocytoma that tested IDH1-mutant and showed ATRX loss.

The receptor comes from a man aged 40-55 years with glioma. The chain recombines TRBV29-1 with TRBJ2-7; possibly TRBD1 or TRBD2 for D (5 bases each). Sequenced here: PBMCs, sampled from a glioma patient whose treatment included an IDH1 peptide vaccine. The CDR3, as DNA: TGCAGCGTTCTCCCGAGGGAGAGGGGATCCTACGAGCAGTACTTC. The encoded protein is CSVLPRERGSYEQYF.